What follows are 13 T cell receptor beta chains derived from one specimen sequenced in a study of cytomegalovirus exposure and HLA in healthy donors. Use of 60 Vbeta and 13 Jbeta primers characterized the PCR. Assay: immunoSEQ multiplex PCR; the TCRdb copy retains only in-frame clones and omits some. Seen here are about 52,000 clones, around 62% observed once, and the top ten hold approximately 12%. The sequenced sample was PBMCs. The receptors come from a human donor in good health.

The chain uses TRBV4-1 and TRBJ2-6; D is ambiguous. The germline V and J ends were trimmed by 0 bases and 0 bases, with 18 bases remaining between them. The germline V gene has CDR1 MGHRA and CDR2 YSYEKL. The CDR3 sequence is 20 residues long. The CDR3 region has the DNA TGCGCCAGCAGCCAAGATCTGTTACCGGCAGGCAACTCTGGGGCCAACGTCCTGACTTTC. It specifies CASSQDLLPAGNSGANVLTF.

There are a few counts of this clone. CDR3: CASSYPSGFTEAFF. Written as DNA, the CDR3 is TGTGCCAGCAGTTACCCCTCAGGGTTCACTGAAGCTTTCTTT. The chain is built from TRBV6-5 and TRBJ1-1; a weak D match, TRBD1 (5 bases). CDR3 length: 14 residues. V dropped 2 bases and J dropped 4 bases, with 11 bases sitting between them. CDR1 is MNHEY and CDR2 is SVGAGI in the germline V gene.

There are a few counts of this clone. The chain carries TRBV6-5 and TRBJ1-5; perhaps TRBD1 as D (6 bases). V gave up 0 bases and J gave up 2 bases, with 8 bases separating them. The CDR3 spans 15 residues. The V gene's germline CDR1 is MNHEY and CDR2 SVGAGI. CDR3 sequence: CASSYSGGGNQPQHF. The CDR3 DNA reads TGTGCCAGCAGTTACTCAGGGGGGGGCAATCAGCCCCAGCATTTT.

V gene TRBV21-1 combines with J gene TRBJ2-3; TRBD2 is taken as the D call from the table, unchecked against the DNA. TRBV21-1 is termed a pseudogene. The CDR3 sequence is 17 residues long. CDR3 sequence (DNA): TGTGCCAGCAGCAAAACTAGCGGGGGGCAGAGGGCAGATACGCAGTATTTT. It yields the protein CASSKTSGGQRADTQYF.

This chain uses TRBV7-3 with TRBJ1-3, with 7 bases identical to TRBD1. CDR3 length: 14 amino acids. With V trimmed by 6 bases and J by 1 base, 3 bases remained unmatched. CDR1 is SGHTA, CDR2 FQGTGA, per germline. CDR3 nucleotides: TGTGCCAGCAGAAAGACAGGGTCTGGAAACACCATATATTTT. Translated: CASRKTGSGNTIYF.

The gene calls are TRBV27 and TRBJ1-3; D is uncertain. This CDR3 region has 15 residues. V was clipped by 8 bases and J by 0 bases, with 14 bases between them. Germline CDR1 MNHEY, CDR2 SMNVEV (reference sequence). This CDR3 reads CASGVYPDSGNTIYF. In DNA, the CDR3 is TGTGCCAGCGGAGTTTACCCGGACTCTGGAAACACCATATATTTT.

The genes are TRBV5-4 and TRBJ2-5; 9 bases map to TRBD1. Near its end, the DNA agrees better with TRBJ2-7, so the J call may be wrong. CDR3 length equals 15 residues. CDR1 and CDR2 (germline): SGHNT, YYREEE (reference sequence). The CDR3 loop reads CASRTTGGSVYEQYF. CDR3 in DNA: TGTGCCAGCAGAACGACAGGGGGAAGCGTCTACGAGCAGTACTTC.

This clone was seen only a few times. The chain combines TRBV6-6 with TRBJ2-7; D possibly corresponds to TRBD1 (8 bases). The length of the CDR3 is 15 residues. The germline V gene encodes CDR1 MNHNY and CDR2 SVGAGI (reference sequence). V was cut by 7 bases and J by 0 bases, with 16 bases left in between. CDR3 sequence reads: CASKSGGGGSYEQYF. CDR3 nucleotides: TGTGCCAGCAAGTCAGGGGGCGGGGGCTCCTACGAGCAGTACTTC.

The genes are TRBV13 and TRBJ2-2, with D uncertain. Germline CDR1 reads PRHDT; CDR2 reads FYEKMQ (reference sequence). Trimming shortened V by 3 bases and J by 6 bases, and 5 bases separated the two germline ends. The CDR3 extends over 12 amino acids. The CDR3: CASSFSPGELFF. DNA of the CDR3: TGTGCCAGCAGCTTCTCTCCCGGGGAGCTGTTTTTT.

The chain has TRBV7-9 and TRBJ2-7, with a possible D match to TRBD2 (6 bases). CDR1 is SEHNR, CDR2 FQNEAQ, per germline (reference sequence). The germline V and J ends were trimmed by 3 bases and 3 bases, with 12 bases remaining between them. This CDR3 comprises 14 residues. CDR3 loop: CASSFTGLRYEQYF. In nucleotides, the CDR3 is TGTGCCAGCAGCTTTACGGGACTGCGCTACGAGCAGTACTTC.

This clone was counted a few times. The rearrangement joins TRBV29-1 to TRBJ1-2, with D uncertain. V was shortened by 6 bases and J by 4 bases, with 12 bases between the two germline ends. Germline assignment: CDR1 SQVTM and CDR2 ANQGSEA. The CDR3 is 12 amino acids. CDR3 residues: CSVEGVSYGYTF. CDR3 DNA sequence: TGCAGCGTGGAGGGTGTGAGCTATGGCTACACCTTC.

The V and J genes are TRBV30 and TRBJ2-3; D is possibly TRBD1 (7 bases). The CDR3 covers 15 residues. The ends were cut back, 3 bases at V and 1 base at J, with 14 bases in the middle. Germline V lookup: CDR1 GTSNPN, CDR2 SVGIG (reference sequence). Here the CDR3 reads CAWRNARGGTDTQYF. The CDR3 DNA reads TGTGCCTGGAGGAATGCCAGGGGGGGCACAGATACGCAGTATTTT.

J is TRBJ1-2 and V is TRBV27, with 7 bases that match TRBD1. V trimming: 2 bases; J trimming: 3 bases; junction bases outside the gene matches: 6. This CDR3 has 15 residues. Germline V gene data show CDR1 as MNHEY and CDR2 as SMNVEV (reference sequence). CDR3 nucleotide sequence: TGTGCCAGCAGTTTAGGAAAACAGGGGTACTATGGCTACACCTTC. Amino acid sequence: CASSLGKQGYYGYTF.